Given below is one TCR beta chain in context. Per the original data handling: Estimates of nucleated cell counts were drawn from the amplification of reference gene primers. Sequencing was performed with immunoSEQ multiplex PCR; in TCRdb, only in-frame clones are kept and a portion is missing. That table gives V, J and clone size, and the DNA gave D and trimming. The sample lists some 300,000 clones, nearly 90% occurring once. These data come from a study of blood T cell repertoires in COVID-19. For the study at large: From T cells, B-cell-depleted T cells, or PBMCs came the material, which was cDNA or gDNA.

This CDR3 spans 16 amino acids. The germline CDR1 and CDR2 sequences are ENHRY and SYGVKD. Losses at the gene ends were 0 bases for V and 5 bases for J; bases not matched to a gene: 8. The source is a middle-aged woman with COVID-19, enrolled during active disease. The specimen sequenced was peripheral blood. This chain uses TRBV10-3 with TRBJ1-2; TRBD1 matches 8 bases. CDR3 loop: CAISESSGGLNYGYTF. The CDR3 coding sequence is TGTGCCATCAGTGAGTCCTCAGGGGGCCTCAATTATGGCTACACCTTC.